The subject of this entry is one TCR beta chain. This entry is derived from a study of blood T cell repertoires in COVID-19. Study background: Some COVID-19 samples were acute and others convalescent; all came from the United States, Italy and Spain. From T cells, B-cell-depleted T cells, or PBMCs came the material, which was cDNA or gDNA.

The germline V gene has CDR1 MNHNS and CDR2 SASEGT. The CDR3 is 15 amino acids. Trimming removed 4 bases from V and 0 bases from J, with 11 bases in between. As processed by the authors: Amplified reference gene primers provided the basis for estimating nucleated cell counts. Clones were read by immunoSEQ multiplex PCR, and TCRdb kept only the in-frame ones, dropping some. V and J calls and clone size are as listed in that table; D and trimming were resolved from the DNA. The data show tens of thousands of clones, roughly 82% seen once. Sequencing was carried out using peripheral blood. The chain has TRBV6-1 and TRBJ2-3, with a tentative D call TRBD2 (5 bases). This clonotype was obtained from a human donor in a cohort sampled during active COVID-19. In nucleotides, the CDR3 is TGTGCCAGCAGTGGAGCCGGGATTAGCACAGATACGCAGTATTTT. Its translation is CASSGAGISTDTQYF.